This T cell receptor (beta chain) was documented in a study of identical twins. A single record per CDR3 protein comes from TCRdb applying MiXCR to the 5' RACE reads. This sample has around 680,000 distinct CDR3 sequences, with over 8.5% found just once. The CDR3 contains 15 residues. In germline, CDR1 is LNHNV, CDR2 YYDKDF (reference sequence). Trimming pared 4 bases from V and 0 bases from J, leaving 12 bases between. The same sample was also used in a study of yellow fever vaccine responses in identical twins.

The receptor's source is a young woman in good health. The rearrangement links TRBV15 to TRBJ1-1, with D perhaps matching TRBD1 (5 bases). Sample: PBMCs. The CDR3 loop reads CATSTSRGLNTEAFF. CDR3 DNA sequence: TGTGCCACCAGCACCTCGAGGGGCCTGAACACTGAAGCTTTCTTT.